Each of the 23 T cell receptor beta chains below was sequenced from the same sample in a study of T cells in Graves' hyperthyroidism and ophthalmopathy. Amplified TCR beta CDR3 regions derived from RNA transcripts. HTBI primers were employed in a first-round RT-PCR of the TCR CDR3. MiXCR was run by TCRdb on the multiplex PCR reads, yielding one entry per CDR3 protein. The sample holds approximately 410,000 distinct CDR3 sequences, 14% to 15% seen once. Sequenced sample: blood. The receptors were sampled from a man aged 18 to 30 with Graves' ophthalmopathy.

This clonotype occurred many times. The gene calls are TRBV18 and TRBJ1-3; tentative D call: TRBD1 (5 bases). The CDR3 totals 13 residues. The ends were cut back, 2 bases at V and 3 bases at J, with 5 bases in the middle. In germline, CDR1 is KGHSH, CDR2 LQKENI. DNA of the CDR3: TGTGCCAGCTCACCAGGGGGTGGAAACACCATATATTTT. Translation gives CASSPGGGNTIYF. Based on the CDR3 plus reference TRBV18 and TRBJ1-3, the full variable domain is NAGVMQNPRHLVRRRGQEARLRCSPMKGHSHVYWYRQLPEEGLKFMVYLQKENIIDESGMPKERFSAEFPKEGPSILRIQQVVRGDSAAYFCASSPGGGNTIYFGEGSWLTVV.

This clonotype was detected ten times or more. The chain combines TRBV2 with TRBJ2-1, with TRBD2 identical over 7 bases. The germline CDR1 and CDR2 sequences are SNHLY and FYNNEI. Trimming took 2 bases from V and 2 from J; bases not matched to a gene: 9. The CDR3 extends over 17 amino acids. This chain's CDR3 is CASSESLAGDTYNEQFF. CDR3 coding DNA: TGTGCCAGCAGTGAATCGCTGGCGGGGGATACCTACAATGAGCAGTTCTTC.

In its sample, this clonotype was seen many times. The chain uses TRBV20-1 and TRBJ2-7, with a tentative D call TRBD2 (6 bases). The germline V gene encodes CDR1 DFQATT and CDR2 SNEGSKA (reference sequence). There are 14 residues in the CDR3. V lost 0 bases, J lost 2 bases, and 11 bases lay in between. The CDR3 sequence: CSARDLGGAYEQYF. The CDR3 DNA follows: TGCAGTGCTAGAGACCTGGGCGGGGCCTACGAGCAGTACTTC.

On this clonotype itself: A read error is possible here, since a much larger clone lies one base away. V gene TRBV6-5 combines with J gene TRBJ2-1, with unresolved D. The CDR3 is made up of 13 amino acids. V shed 5 bases and J shed 9 bases, with 14 bases lying between them. Germline assignment: CDR1 MNHEY and CDR2 SVGAGI. The CDR3 sequence is CASSHHEVGEQFF. CDR3 DNA: TGTGCCAGCAGTCACCACGAAGTGGGTGAGCAGTTCTTC.

V gene TRBV5-1 combines with J gene TRBJ2-5; D unclear. Germline CDR1 reads SGHRS; CDR2 reads YFSETQ. The CDR3 spans 14 residues. Trimming left V 1 base short and J 1 base short, with 8 bases between. The CDR3 sequence: CASSLYGSQETQYF. In DNA, the CDR3 is TGCGCCAGCAGCTTGTATGGGTCCCAAGAGACCCAGTACTTC.

This chain uses TRBV7-2 with TRBJ2-2, with TRBD2 identical over 9 bases. V lost 2 bases and J lost 8; bases outside the gene matches: 15. The CDR3 has 18 amino acids. Germline CDR1 and CDR2: SGHTA and FQGNSA. The CDR3 protein is CASSLSGASGDTPGELFF. Written as DNA, the CDR3 is TGTGCCAGCAGCTTATCCGGGGCTAGCGGGGATACACCGGGGGAGCTGTTTTTT.

This clonotype was counted many times. This chain joins TRBV20-1 and TRBJ2-1; D remains ambiguous. This CDR3 has 11 residues. V was clipped by 3 bases and J by 6 bases, with 6 bases between them. Germline V gene sequence: CDR1 DFQATT, CDR2 SNEGSKA (reference sequence). The CDR3 region is CSASWSNEQFF. In nucleotides, the CDR3 is TGCAGTGCTAGTTGGAGCAATGAGCAGTTCTTC.

At least ten counts were recorded for this clonotype. V usage is TRBV11-3 and J usage is TRBJ1-6; possible D gene TRBD1, 5 bases. Germline values: CDR1 SGHNT, CDR2 YENEEA. CDR3 length equals 14 residues. Trimming removed 1 base from V and 8 bases from J, with 9 bases in between. CDR3 residues: CASSLGQPYSPLHF. The CDR3 nucleotides are TGTGCCAGCAGCTTAGGACAGCCCTATTCACCCCTCCACTTT. The full variable domain, its missing parts supplied by reference TRBV11-3 and TRBJ1-6, is EAGVVQSPRYKIIEKKQPVAFWCNPISGHNTLYWYLQNLGQGPELLIRYENEEAVDDSQLPKDRFSAERLKGVDSTLKIQPAELGDSAVYLCASSLGQPYSPLHFGNGTRLTVT.

This clonotype has more than one count but fewer than ten. The rearrangement uses TRBV12-3 or TRBV12-4 and TRBJ2-1; tentatively, D is TRBD1 or TRBD2 (5 bases each). The V end lost 6 bases, the J end lost 15 bases, and 24 bases lay between the germline ends. The CDR3 consists of 14 residues. The CDR3 here is CASSQTSTAKGTFF. CDR3 DNA sequence: TGTGCCAGCAGCCAGACATCCACGGCTAAGGGGACGTTCTTC.

This clonotype was seen many times. The gene calls are TRBV6-5 and TRBJ2-5; 10 bases are shared with TRBD1. This CDR3 comprises 17 residues. The germline V gene has CDR1 MNHEY and CDR2 SVGAGI. J gave up 4 bases and V 3 bases, and 11 bases lay outside the gene matches. In DNA, the CDR3 is TGTGCCAGCAGTTATCGCCGAGGGGGGACAGGGGCAGAGACCCAGTACTTC. Translation gives CASSYRRGGTGAETQYF.

The CDR3 spells CASSLPDRENIQYF. The CDR3 nucleotides are TGTGCCAGCAGTTTACCTGACAGGGAAAACATTCAGTACTTC. The rearrangement uses TRBV12-3 or TRBV12-4 and TRBJ2-4; 7 bases line up with TRBD1. The CDR3 has 14 amino acids. J lost 5 bases, V lost 2 bases, and 3 bases had no gene match.

In its sample, this clonotype was seen a few times. The rearrangement links TRBV7-2 to TRBJ1-4; TRBD1 aligns across 9 bases. Germline V gene data show CDR1 as SGHTA and CDR2 as FQGNSA. The ends lost 5 bases at V and 8 bases at J; junction bases unmatched: 6. This CDR3 region has 14 residues. For the CDR3, the DNA is TGTGCCAGCAGCAGGGACAGGGTAGAAGAAAAACTGTTTTTT. It specifies CASSRDRVEEKLFF.

This clonotype was observed at least ten times. The chain combines TRBV20-1 with TRBJ2-3; TRBD2 matches at 9 bases. Germline-derived CDR1 and CDR2 are DFQATT and SNEGSKA (reference sequence). V shed 1 base, J shed 5 bases, and the junction held 16 bases outside the gene matches. The CDR3 is 18 residues long. DNA of the CDR3: TGCAGTGCTAGAGGCTGGGCGGGGGTAGCGGGGGAATTAGATACGCAGTATTTT. Protein sequence: CSARGWAGVAGELDTQYF.

There are many counts of this clonotype. The chain uses TRBV11-2 and TRBJ2-5; 9 bases are a match to TRBD2. V lost 0 bases, J lost 5 bases, and 10 bases stayed unmatched. Germline lookup yields CDR1 SGHAT and CDR2 FQNNGV. The CDR3 runs to 17 residues. The CDR3 DNA reads as TGTGCCAGCAGCTTAGACTCCGGGCTAGCGGGGTCTGAGACCCAGTACTTC. This codes for CASSLDSGLAGSETQYF.

This clonotype was seen repeatedly, ten times or more. The gene calls are TRBV12-3 or TRBV12-4 and TRBJ2-3; TRBD2 aligns across 13 bases. J was trimmed by 2 bases and V by 5 bases; bases with no gene match: 4. This CDR3 spans 16 amino acids. The CDR3 here is CASSTGLAGTTDTQYF. The CDR3 DNA is TGTGCCAGCAGTACGGGACTAGCGGGGACCACAGATACGCAGTATTTT.

The sample holds many counts of this clonotype. The rearrangement links TRBV20-1 to TRBJ2-3, with D tentatively TRBD1 or TRBD2 (5 bases each). V lost 5 bases, J lost 6 bases, and 15 bases lay in between. The CDR3 is 13 amino acids. Germline V lookup: CDR1 DFQATT, CDR2 SNEGSKA (reference sequence). Written as DNA, the CDR3 is TGCAGTGCTCCGGGACGCTCAAGGGATACGCAGTATTTT. It encodes CSAPGRSRDTQYF.

This clonotype was counted at least ten times. This sequence joins TRBV12-3 or TRBV12-4 and TRBJ1-2; 7 nucleotides match TRBD1. Trimming cost V 7 bases and J 1 base; bases outside gene matches: 6. This CDR3 region has 14 residues. CDR3 sequence (DNA): TGTGCCAGCAACCCCGACAGGGTTAACTATGGCTACACCTTC. As protein: CASNPDRVNYGYTF.

This clonotype was found many times. J is TRBJ2-7 and V is TRBV12-3 or TRBV12-4; possibly TRBD1 or TRBD2 for D (5 bases each). The CDR3 runs to 13 residues. The V gene lost 3 bases and the J gene lost 5 bases, with 11 bases spanning the gap. DNA for the CDR3: TGTGCCAGCAGTTTTAGTGGGGGAGACGAGCAGTACTTC. Protein sequence: CASSFSGGDEQYF.

A few counts support this clonotype. This sequence joins TRBV15 and TRBJ1-3; D not certain. V dropped 1 base and J dropped 0 bases, with 10 bases sitting between them. The length of the CDR3 is 16 residues. CDR1 and CDR2 (germline): LNHNV, YYDKDF (reference sequence). The CDR3 spells CATSRAVTYSGNTIYF. The CDR3 bases are TGTGCCACCAGCAGAGCCGTTACCTACTCTGGAAACACCATATATTTT.

This clonotype was found a few times. V is TRBV4-2 and J is TRBJ2-1, with no clear D. Germline V gives CDR1 LGHNA, CDR2 YNFKEQ. V was shortened by 1 base and J by 0 bases, with 13 bases between the two germline ends. CDR3 length: 17 residues. This CDR3 reads CASSQVQARSSYNEQFF. The CDR3 DNA follows: TGTGCCAGCAGCCAAGTGCAGGCGCGGAGCTCCTACAATGAGCAGTTCTTC.

A few counts support this clonotype. The rearrangement uses TRBV10-3 and TRBJ1-6; no clear D. Germline V CDR1 and CDR2: ENHRY, SYGVKD. The germline V and J ends were trimmed by 11 bases and 4 bases, with 12 bases remaining between them. This CDR3 spans 13 amino acids. The CDR3 region is CALSADYNSPLHF. Here the CDR3 DNA reads TGTGCCCTGTCGGCAGATTATAATTCACCCCTCCACTTT.

This clonotype was seen repeatedly, ten times or more. The J gene is TRBJ1-1, the V gene TRBV5-1; 9 bases fit TRBD1. The CDR3 has 17 amino acids. Germline V lookup: CDR1 SGHRS, CDR2 YFSETQ. V was pared by 0 bases and J by 4 bases, with 10 bases of the junction left unmatched. The DNA for the CDR3 is TGCGCCAGCAGCTTGGGGGCTACAGGGGGCGCAATCACTGAAGCTTTCTTT. Residues: CASSLGATGGAITEAFF.

This clonotype was seen repeatedly, ten times or more. The chain recombines TRBV6-1 with TRBJ2-7; 8 bases agree with TRBD2. J lost 1 base, V lost 0 bases, and 2 bases had no gene match. Germline CDR1 reads MNHNS; CDR2 reads SASEGT. CDR3 length equals 15 residues. The CDR3 DNA is TGTGCCAGCAGTGAAGCAACTAGCGGTTCCTACGAGCAGTACTTC. The encoded protein is CASSEATSGSYEQYF.